Shown below are 13 T cell receptor beta chains from a single sample sequenced in a study of shared clonotypes between healthy human individuals. TCRdb's table, derived via immunoSEQ multiplex PCR, lists solely in-frame clones and lacks some. The repertoire includes some 2 million clones, about 95% of them detected once, and about 1.1% sits in the top ten. Only CD45RO-negative cells positively selected for CCR7 counted as naive CD8 cells, so terminally differentiated effector memory CD45RA+ cells were excluded. Sequencing was carried out using naive CD8+ T cells sorted from blood. The receptor set was obtained from a man between 18 and 29 years old in good health.

The chain has TRBV5-1 and TRBJ2-2; D might be TRBD1 (5 bases). Germline CDR1 is SGHRS and CDR2 is YFSETQ. CDR3 length equals 16 residues. The ends were cut back, 4 bases at V and 3 bases at J, with 16 bases in the middle. The CDR3 loop reads CASSETGREYTGELFF. DNA of the CDR3: TGCGCCAGCAGCGAAACAGGAAGAGAGTACACCGGGGAGCTGTTTTTT.

This clone was detected a few times. This rearrangement joins TRBV6-1 to TRBJ1-5; D gene ambiguous. Trimming removed 1 base at V and 0 bases at J, with 10 bases between. Per germline, CDR1 MNHNS and CDR2 SASEGT. The CDR3 consists of 16 residues. The CDR3 loop reads CASSEVSATSNQPQHF. The CDR3 DNA reads as TGTGCCAGCAGTGAAGTGTCCGCCACTAGCAATCAGCCCCAGCATTTT.

The chain couples TRBV7-8 to TRBJ2-7, with D unclear. Between the trimmed V and J ends, which lost 5 bases and 4 bases, there was a span of 18 bases. Per germline, CDR1 SGHVS and CDR2 FQNEAQ. The CDR3 contains 15 residues. CDR3 in DNA: TGTGCCAGCAGCCCGGCGCCGCGTGAGAGATACGAGCAGTACTTC. Amino acids: CASSPAPRERYEQYF.

V usage is TRBV18 and J usage is TRBJ2-1, with TRBD1 identical over 8 bases. Germline assignment: CDR1 KGHSH and CDR2 LQKENI. Trimming removed 5 bases from V and 10 bases from J; junction bases left unmatched: 7. The CDR3 has 13 residues. CDR3 nucleotide sequence: TGTGCCAGCTCATCCATGGACAGGGCGGAGCAGTTCTTC. Translating gives CASSSMDRAEQFF.

This clone was recorded once. This sample also contains other DNA sequences that code for the same CDR3. This chain joins TRBV6-5 and TRBJ2-5; D not resolved. The V end was cut by 0 bases, the J end by 1 base, with 6 bases between. The germline V gene has CDR1 MNHEY and CDR2 SVGAGI. This CDR3 region has 14 residues. For the CDR3, the DNA is TGTGCCAGCAGTTACTCGTCCAGCCAAGAGACCCAGTACTTC. Translated, it gives CASSYSSSQETQYF.

The chain uses TRBV27 and TRBJ2-7, with D perhaps TRBD2 (5 bases). Germline CDR1 and CDR2: MNHEY and SMNVEV (reference sequence). The V gene lost 6 bases and the J gene lost 5 bases, with 8 bases spanning the gap. The CDR3 sequence is 11 residues long. This CDR3 is CASRLRDEQYF. In nucleotides, the CDR3 is TGTGCCAGCAGGCTGCGGGACGAGCAGTACTTC.

J is TRBJ1-1 and V is TRBV15; D gene ambiguous. The CDR3 spans 15 residues. Per germline, CDR1 LNHNV and CDR2 YYDKDF (reference sequence). Trimming took off 0 bases at V and 1 base at J, with 9 bases between the two ends. The CDR3 spells CATSRDIGANTEAFF. The CDR3, as DNA: TGTGCCACCAGCAGAGATATCGGTGCGAACACTGAAGCTTTCTTT.

The V call is TRBV28, the J call TRBJ2-7; the D gene is possibly TRBD1 (6 bases). From germline, CDR1 is MDHEN and CDR2 SYDVKM. V lost 3 bases and J lost 3, with 12 bases in between. The CDR3 covers 14 residues. CDR3 loop: CASSFAGENYEQYF. The CDR3 DNA reads as TGTGCCAGCAGTTTCGCAGGGGAAAACTACGAGCAGTACTTC. The complete variable domain, with remaining parts taken from reference TRBV28 and TRBJ2-7, reads DVKVTQSSRYLVKRTGEKVFLECVQDMDHENMFWYRQDPGLGLRLIYFSYDVKMKEKGDIPEGYSVSREKKERFSLILESASTNQTSMYLCASSFAGENYEQYFGPGTRLTVT.

V is TRBV18 and J is TRBJ2-7; D is possibly TRBD2 (6 bases). There are 17 residues in the CDR3. V lost 3 bases and J 3 bases, leaving 21 bases between the germline ends. Germline CDR1 and CDR2: KGHSH and LQKENI. The CDR3, as DNA: TGTGCCAGCTCACCCCGGGGGTTGGGAGGAACCGGCTACGAGCAGTACTTC. Its protein is CASSPRGLGGTGYEQYF.

This chain joins TRBV6-6 and TRBJ1-1; weak D call: TRBD1 (5 bases). The CDR3 covers 15 residues. Trimming removed 2 bases at V and 4 bases at J, with 14 bases between. Germline V gives CDR1 MNHNY, CDR2 SVGAGI (reference sequence). Here the CDR3 DNA reads TGTGCCAGCAGTTACCACGCGGGGGAGGGCACTGAAGCTTTCTTT. This translates into CASSYHAGEGTEAFF.

This chain uses TRBV30 with TRBJ2-7; no reliable D call. Between the trimmed V and J ends, which lost 1 base and 3 bases, there was a span of 7 bases. The germline gives CDR1 GTSNPN, CDR2 SVGIG (reference sequence). The CDR3 has 12 amino acids. The CDR3 protein is CAWSEQFYEQYF. DNA of the CDR3: TGTGCCTGGAGTGAACAGTTCTACGAGCAGTACTTC.

The chain couples TRBV4-1 to TRBJ2-2; D is possibly TRBD2 (5 bases). Per the germline V gene, CDR1 is MGHRA and CDR2 is YSYEKL. The CDR3 extends over 12 amino acids. The V and J ends lost 4 bases and 7 bases respectively, with 7 bases between them. The CDR3 sequence is CASSPSNGELFF. The DNA of the CDR3 is TGCGCCAGCAGCCCTAGCAACGGGGAGCTGTTTTTT.

CDR3 bases: TGTGCCAGCAGCCAAGAAGAGCCAGGGGCCGTGAACTATGGCTACACCTTC. Protein product: CASSQEEPGAVNYGYTF. V gene TRBV4-2 combines with J gene TRBJ1-2; weak D call: TRBD1 (6 bases). The germline V gene encodes CDR1 LGHNA and CDR2 YNFKEQ. The CDR3 consists of 17 residues. V shed 0 bases and J shed 2 bases, with 16 bases lying between them.